Detailed here is one T cell receptor (beta chain). Method: immunoSEQ multiplex PCR; TCRdb's copy keeps in-frame clones and lacks some. The sample includes some 300,000 clones, roughly 89% of them seen just once. Looked up from germline, CDR1 is SGHNT and CDR2 is YYREEE (reference sequence). The CDR3 covers 16 residues. Trimming cost V 0 bases and J 8 bases; bases outside gene matches: 9. This specimen belongs to a study of blood T cell repertoires in COVID-19. Background on the study: Material from acute and convalescent COVID-19 was sourced from the United States, Italy and Spain.

The gene calls are TRBV5-4 and TRBJ2-1; 9 bases fit TRBD2. The source material was peripheral blood. This clonotype was obtained from a middle-aged woman with COVID-19, enrolled during active disease. The CDR3 spells CASSLGGGGRADEQFF. CDR3 nucleotide sequence: TGTGCCAGCAGCTTGGGAGGAGGCGGGAGGGCCGATGAGCAGTTCTTC.